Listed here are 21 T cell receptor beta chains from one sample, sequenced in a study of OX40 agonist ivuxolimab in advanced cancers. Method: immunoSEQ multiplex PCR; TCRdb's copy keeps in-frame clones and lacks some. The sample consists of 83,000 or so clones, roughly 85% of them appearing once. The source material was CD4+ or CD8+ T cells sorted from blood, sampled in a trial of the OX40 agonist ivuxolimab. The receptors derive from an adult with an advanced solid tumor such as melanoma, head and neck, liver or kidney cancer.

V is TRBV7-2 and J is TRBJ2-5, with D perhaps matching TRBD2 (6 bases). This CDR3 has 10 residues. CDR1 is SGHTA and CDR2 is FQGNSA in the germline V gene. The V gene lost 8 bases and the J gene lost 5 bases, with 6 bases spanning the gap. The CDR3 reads CASGGETQYF. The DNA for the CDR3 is TGTGCCAGCGGGGGGGAGACCCAGTACTTC.

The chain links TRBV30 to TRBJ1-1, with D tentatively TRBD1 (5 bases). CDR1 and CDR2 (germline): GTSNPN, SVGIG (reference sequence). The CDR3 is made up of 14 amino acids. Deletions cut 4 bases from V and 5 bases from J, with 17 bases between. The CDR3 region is CAWTKNREGTEAFF. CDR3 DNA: TGTGCCTGGACTAAAAATCGGGAGGGGACTGAAGCTTTCTTT.

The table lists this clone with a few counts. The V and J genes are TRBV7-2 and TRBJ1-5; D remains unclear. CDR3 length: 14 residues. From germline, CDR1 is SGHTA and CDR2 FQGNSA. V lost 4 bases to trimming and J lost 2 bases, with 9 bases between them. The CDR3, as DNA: TGTGCCAGCAGCTCAAGGTACGGCAATCAGCCCCAGCATTTT. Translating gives CASSSRYGNQPQHF. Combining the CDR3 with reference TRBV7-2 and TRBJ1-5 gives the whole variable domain GAGVSQSPSNKVTEKGKDVELRCDPISGHTALYWYRQSLGQGLEFLIYFQGNSAPDKSGLPSDRFSAERTGGSVSTLTIQRTQQEDSAVYLCASSSRYGNQPQHFGDGTRLSIL.

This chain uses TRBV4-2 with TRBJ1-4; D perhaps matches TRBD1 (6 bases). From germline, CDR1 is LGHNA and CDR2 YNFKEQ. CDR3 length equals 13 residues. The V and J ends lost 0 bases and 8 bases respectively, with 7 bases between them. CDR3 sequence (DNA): TGTGCCAGCAGCCAAGATAGGGGGGAAAAACTGTTTTTT. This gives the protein CASSQDRGEKLFF.

Written as DNA, the CDR3 is TGCGCCAGCCCCCAGCTCGGAGTCACTGAAGCTTTCTTT. Translation: CASPQLGVTEAFF. This chain connects TRBV4-1 to TRBJ1-1; D unresolved. V lost 8 bases, J lost 4 bases, and 14 bases lay in between. CDR3 length equals 13 residues. Germline CDR1 and CDR2: MGHRA and YSYEKL.

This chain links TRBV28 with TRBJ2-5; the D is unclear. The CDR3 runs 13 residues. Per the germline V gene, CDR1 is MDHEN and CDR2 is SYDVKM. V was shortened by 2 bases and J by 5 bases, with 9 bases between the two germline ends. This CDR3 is CASSLGSGETQYF. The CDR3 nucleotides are TGTGCCAGCAGTTTAGGATCGGGTGAGACCCAGTACTTC.

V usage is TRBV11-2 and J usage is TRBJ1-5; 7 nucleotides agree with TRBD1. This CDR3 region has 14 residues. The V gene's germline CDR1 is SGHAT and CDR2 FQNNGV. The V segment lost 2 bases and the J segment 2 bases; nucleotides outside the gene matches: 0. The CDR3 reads CASSLQGGNQPQHF. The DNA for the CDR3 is TGTGCCAGCAGCTTACAGGGGGGCAATCAGCCCCAGCATTTT.

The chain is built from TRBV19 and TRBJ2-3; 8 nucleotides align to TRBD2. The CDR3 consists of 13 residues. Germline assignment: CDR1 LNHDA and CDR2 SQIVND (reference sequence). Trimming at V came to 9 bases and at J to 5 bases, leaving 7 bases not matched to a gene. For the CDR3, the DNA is TGTGCCAGCGGGGGGGCGTGGGAAGATACGCAGTATTTT. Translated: CASGGAWEDTQYF.

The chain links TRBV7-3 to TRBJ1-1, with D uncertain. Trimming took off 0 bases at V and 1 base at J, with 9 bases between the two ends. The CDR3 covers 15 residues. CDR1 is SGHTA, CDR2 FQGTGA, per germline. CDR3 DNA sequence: TGTGCCAGCAGCTTAACAGGGAACGGGAACACTGAAGCTTTCTTT. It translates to CASSLTGNGNTEAFF.

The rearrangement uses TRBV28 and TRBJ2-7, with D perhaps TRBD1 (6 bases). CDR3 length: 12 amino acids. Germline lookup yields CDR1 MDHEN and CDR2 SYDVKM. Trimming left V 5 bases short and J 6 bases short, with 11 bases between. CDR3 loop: CASSPGTSEQYF. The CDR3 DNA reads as TGTGCCAGCAGTCCCGGGACATCCGAGCAGTACTTC.

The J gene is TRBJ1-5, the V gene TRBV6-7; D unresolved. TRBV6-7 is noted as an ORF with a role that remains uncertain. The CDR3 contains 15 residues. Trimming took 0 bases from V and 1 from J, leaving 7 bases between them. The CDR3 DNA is TGTGCCAGCAGTTACTCGTCACGGAGCAATCAGCCCCAGCATTTT. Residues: CASSYSSRSNQPQHF.

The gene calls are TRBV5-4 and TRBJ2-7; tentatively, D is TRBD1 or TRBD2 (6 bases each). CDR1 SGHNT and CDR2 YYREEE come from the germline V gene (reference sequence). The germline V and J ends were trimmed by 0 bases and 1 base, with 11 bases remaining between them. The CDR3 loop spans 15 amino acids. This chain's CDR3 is CASSLGRGRSYEQYF. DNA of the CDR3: TGTGCCAGCAGCTTGGGTAGGGGGAGGTCCTACGAGCAGTACTTC.

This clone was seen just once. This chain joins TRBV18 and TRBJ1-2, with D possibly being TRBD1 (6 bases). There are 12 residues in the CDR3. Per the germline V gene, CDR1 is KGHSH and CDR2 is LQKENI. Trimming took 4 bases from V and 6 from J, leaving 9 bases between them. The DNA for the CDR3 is TGTGCCAGCTCACGACAGGCTGATGGCTACACCTTC. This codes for CASSRQADGYTF. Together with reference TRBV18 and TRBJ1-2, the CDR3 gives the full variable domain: NAGVMQNPRHLVRRRGQEARLRCSPMKGHSHVYWYRQLPEEGLKFMVYLQKENIIDESGMPKERFSAEFPKEGPSILRIQQVVRGDSAAYFCASSRQADGYTFGSGTRLTVV.

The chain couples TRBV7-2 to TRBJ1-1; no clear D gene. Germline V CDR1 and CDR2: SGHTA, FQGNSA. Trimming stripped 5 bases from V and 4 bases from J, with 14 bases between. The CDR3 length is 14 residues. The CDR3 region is CASSERAPGTEAFF. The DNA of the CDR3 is TGTGCCAGCAGCGAACGTGCCCCAGGCACTGAAGCTTTCTTT.

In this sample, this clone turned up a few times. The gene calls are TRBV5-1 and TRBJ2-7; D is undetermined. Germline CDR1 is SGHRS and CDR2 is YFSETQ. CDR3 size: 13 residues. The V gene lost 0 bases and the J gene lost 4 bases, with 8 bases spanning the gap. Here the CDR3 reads CASSLEGRYEQYF. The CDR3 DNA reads TGCGCCAGCAGCTTGGAGGGCAGGTACGAGCAGTACTTC. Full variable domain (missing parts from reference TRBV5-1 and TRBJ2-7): KAGVTQTPRYLIKTRGQQVTLSCSPISGHRSVSWYQQTPGQGLQFLFEYFSETQRNKGNFPGRFSGRQFSNSRSEMNVSTLELGDSALYLCASSLEGRYEQYFGPGTRLTVT.

CDR3 DNA sequence: TGTGCCAGCTCACCACAGGCGGGGGTTAGCACAGATACGCAGTATTTT. The encoded protein is CASSPQAGVSTDTQYF. The chain links TRBV18 to TRBJ2-3; 7 bases line up with TRBD2. With 1 base clipped from V and 0 bases from J, the junction kept 4 bases outside the gene matches. This CDR3 region has 16 residues. Germline V CDR1 and CDR2: KGHSH, LQKENI. Supplemented by reference TRBV18 and TRBJ2-3, the full variable domain reads NAGVMQNPRHLVRRRGQEARLRCSPMKGHSHVYWYRQLPEEGLKFMVYLQKENIIDESGMPKERFSAEFPKEGPSILRIQQVVRGDSAAYFCASSPQAGVSTDTQYFGPGTRLTVL.

As DNA, the CDR3 is TGTGCCAGCAGTGGGGACTACTTCTCCACAGATACGCAGTATTTT. As protein: CASSGDYFSTDTQYF. The V gene is TRBV2, the J gene TRBJ2-3, with 7 bases lining up with TRBD2. The CDR3 spans 15 residues. CDR1 is SNHLY, CDR2 FYNNEI, per germline. V shed 4 bases and J 2 bases; nucleotides not matched to a gene: 6.

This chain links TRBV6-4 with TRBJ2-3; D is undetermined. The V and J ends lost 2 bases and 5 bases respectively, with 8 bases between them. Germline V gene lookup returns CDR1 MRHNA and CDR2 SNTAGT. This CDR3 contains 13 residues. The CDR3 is CASSDPPLDTQYF. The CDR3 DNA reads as TGTGCCAGCAGTGACCCCCCCCTAGATACGCAGTATTTT.

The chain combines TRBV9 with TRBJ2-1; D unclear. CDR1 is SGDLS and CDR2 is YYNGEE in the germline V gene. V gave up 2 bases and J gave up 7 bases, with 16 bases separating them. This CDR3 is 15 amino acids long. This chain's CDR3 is CASSVLGREHNEQFF. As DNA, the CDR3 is TGTGCCAGCAGCGTCTTAGGGCGCGAGCATAATGAGCAGTTCTTC. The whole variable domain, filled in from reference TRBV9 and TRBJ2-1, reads DSGVTQTPKHLITATGQRVTLRCSPRSGDLSVYWYQQSLDQGLQFLIQYYNGEERAKGNILERFSAQQFPDLHSELNLSSLELGDSALYFCASSVLGREHNEQFFGPGTRLTVL.

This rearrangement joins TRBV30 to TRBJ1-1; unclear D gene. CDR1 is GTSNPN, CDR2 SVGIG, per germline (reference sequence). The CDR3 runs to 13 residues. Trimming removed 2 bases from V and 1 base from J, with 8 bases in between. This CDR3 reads CAWSKRRNTEAFF. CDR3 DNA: TGTGCCTGGAGTAAAAGGCGGAACACTGAAGCTTTCTTT.

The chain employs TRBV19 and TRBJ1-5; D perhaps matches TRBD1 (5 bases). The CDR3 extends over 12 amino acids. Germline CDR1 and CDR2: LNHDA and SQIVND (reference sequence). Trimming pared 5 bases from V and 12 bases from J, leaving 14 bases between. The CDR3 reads CASSGRVGVQHF. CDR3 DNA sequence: TGTGCCAGTAGTGGAAGAGTAGGGGTCCAGCATTTT.